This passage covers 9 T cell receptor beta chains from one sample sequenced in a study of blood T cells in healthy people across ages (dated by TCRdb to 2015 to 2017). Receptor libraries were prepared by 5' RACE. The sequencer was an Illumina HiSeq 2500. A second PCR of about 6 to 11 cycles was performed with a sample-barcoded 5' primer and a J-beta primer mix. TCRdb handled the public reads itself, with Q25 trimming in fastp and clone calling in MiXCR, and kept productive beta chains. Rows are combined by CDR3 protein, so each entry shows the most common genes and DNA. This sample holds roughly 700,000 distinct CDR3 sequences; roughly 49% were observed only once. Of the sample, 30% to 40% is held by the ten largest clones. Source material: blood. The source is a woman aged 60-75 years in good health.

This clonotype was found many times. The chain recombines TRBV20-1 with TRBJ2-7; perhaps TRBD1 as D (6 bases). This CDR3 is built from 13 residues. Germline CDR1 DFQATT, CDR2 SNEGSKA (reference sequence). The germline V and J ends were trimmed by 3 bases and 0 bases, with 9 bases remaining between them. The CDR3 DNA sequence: TGCAGTGCTAGGCCGGACAGCTCCTACGAGCAGTACTTC. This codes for CSARPDSSYEQYF.

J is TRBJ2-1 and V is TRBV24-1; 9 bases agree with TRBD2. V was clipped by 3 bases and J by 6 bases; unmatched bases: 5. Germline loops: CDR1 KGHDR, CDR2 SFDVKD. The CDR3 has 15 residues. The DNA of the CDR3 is TGTGCCACCAGTGATGCGCTAGCGGGATTCAATGAGCAGTTCTTC. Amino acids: CATSDALAGFNEQFF.

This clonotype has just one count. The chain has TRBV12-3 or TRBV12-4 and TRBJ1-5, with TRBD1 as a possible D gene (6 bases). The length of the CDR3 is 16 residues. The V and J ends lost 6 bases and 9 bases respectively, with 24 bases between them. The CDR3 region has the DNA TGTGCCAGCAGCCCGACGATGGGGGCCGTCAAGCGGCCCCAGCATTTT. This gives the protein CASSPTMGAVKRPQHF.

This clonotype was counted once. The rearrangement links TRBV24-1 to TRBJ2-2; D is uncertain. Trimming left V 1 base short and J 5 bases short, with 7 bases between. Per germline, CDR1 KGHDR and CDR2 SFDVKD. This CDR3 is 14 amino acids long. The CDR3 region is CATSDLPYTGELFF. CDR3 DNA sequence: TGTGCCACCAGTGATTTACCATATACCGGGGAGCTGTTTTTT.

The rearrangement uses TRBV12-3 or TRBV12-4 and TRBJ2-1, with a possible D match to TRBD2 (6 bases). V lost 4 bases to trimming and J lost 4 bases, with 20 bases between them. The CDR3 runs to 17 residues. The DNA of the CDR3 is TGTGCCAGCAGTTCCTTGGAGGGGCGGGATGGGTACAATGAGCAGTTCTTC. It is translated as CASSSLEGRDGYNEQFF.

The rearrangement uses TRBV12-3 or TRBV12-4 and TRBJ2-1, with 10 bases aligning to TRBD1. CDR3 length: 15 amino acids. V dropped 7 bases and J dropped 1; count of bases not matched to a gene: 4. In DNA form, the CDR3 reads TGTGCCAGCAACCCGGGACAGGGGTCCTACAATGAGCAGTTCTTC. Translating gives CASNPGQGSYNEQFF.

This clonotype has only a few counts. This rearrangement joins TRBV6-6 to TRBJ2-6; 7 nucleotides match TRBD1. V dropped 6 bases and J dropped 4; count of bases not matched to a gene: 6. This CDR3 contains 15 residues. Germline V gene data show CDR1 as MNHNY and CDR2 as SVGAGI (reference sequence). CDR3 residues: CASSDTGVGANVLTF. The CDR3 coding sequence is TGTGCCAGCAGCGATACAGGGGTGGGGGCCAACGTCCTGACTTTC.

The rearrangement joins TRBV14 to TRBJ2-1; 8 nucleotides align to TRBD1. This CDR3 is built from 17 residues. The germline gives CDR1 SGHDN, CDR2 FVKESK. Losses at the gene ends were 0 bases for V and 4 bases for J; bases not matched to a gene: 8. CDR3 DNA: TGTGCCAGCAGCCAAGATAGGCCGGGACAGGATTACAATGAGCAGTTCTTC. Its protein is CASSQDRPGQDYNEQFF.

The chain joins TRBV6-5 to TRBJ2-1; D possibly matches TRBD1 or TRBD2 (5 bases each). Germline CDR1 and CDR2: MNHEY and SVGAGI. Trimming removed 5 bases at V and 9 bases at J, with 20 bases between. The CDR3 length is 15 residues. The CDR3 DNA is TGTGCCAGCAGTCCCTCCGGGACCCTGTGGAGTGAGCAGTTCTTC. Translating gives CASSPSGTLWSEQFF.